This T cell receptor beta chain was identified in a study of blood T cell repertoires in COVID-19. Study in general: Spain, Italy and the United States supplied samples that represented acute and convalescent COVID-19. T cells, B-cell-depleted T cells, or PBMCs provided the cDNA or gDNA that served as material.

In the authors' workflow: Counts of nucleated cells, estimated from reference gene primer amplification, were obtained. Some clones are missing from TCRdb's copy, which holds only in-frame ones; the method was immunoSEQ multiplex PCR. For V, J and clone size, that table is used; D and trimming come from the DNA. Among 120,000 to 150,000 clones listed, about 87% were seen once. J was trimmed by 2 bases and V by 6 bases; bases with no gene match: 3. Germline V gene data show CDR1 as MNHEY and CDR2 as SMNVEV (reference sequence). This CDR3 is built from 15 residues. Sequencing was performed on peripheral blood. This sequence joins TRBV27 and TRBJ2-3; 12 bases match TRBD2. The TCR originated in a human donor in a cohort sampled during active COVID-19. CDR3 DNA sequence: TGTGCCAGCAGGCTAGCGGGGGGGCCCACAGATACGCAGTATTTT. This encodes CASRLAGGPTDTQYF.